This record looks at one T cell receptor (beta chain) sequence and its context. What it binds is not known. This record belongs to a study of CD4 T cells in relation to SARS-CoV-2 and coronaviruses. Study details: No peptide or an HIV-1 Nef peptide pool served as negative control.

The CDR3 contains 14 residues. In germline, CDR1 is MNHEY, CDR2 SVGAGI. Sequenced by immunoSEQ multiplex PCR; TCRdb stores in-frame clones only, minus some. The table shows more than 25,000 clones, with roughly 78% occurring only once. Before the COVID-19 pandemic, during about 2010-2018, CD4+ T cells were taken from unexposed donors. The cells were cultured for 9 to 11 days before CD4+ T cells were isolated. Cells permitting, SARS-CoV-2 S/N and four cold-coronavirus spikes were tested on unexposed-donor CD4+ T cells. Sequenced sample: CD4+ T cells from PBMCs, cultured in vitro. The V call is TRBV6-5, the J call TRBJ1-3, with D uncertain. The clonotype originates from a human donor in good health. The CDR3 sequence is CAATEAITGNTIYF. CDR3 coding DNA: TGTGCGGCCACCGAGGCCATCACCGGAAACACCATATATTTT.